This passage covers 20 T cell receptor beta chains from one sample sequenced in a study of cytomegalovirus exposure and HLA in healthy donors. This table comes from immunoSEQ multiplex PCR, and its TCRdb copy is limited to in-frame clones, with some not included. The sample has 150,000 to 200,000 clones; about 83% are singletons. The sample taken for sequencing was PBMCs. The origin of the receptors is a woman aged 18-35 years in good health and CMV-seronegative.

The chain couples TRBV7-8 to TRBJ2-5, with D unclear. V dropped 3 bases and J dropped 0 bases, with 20 bases sitting between them. The CDR3 loop spans 18 amino acids. The V gene's germline CDR1 is SGHVS and CDR2 FQNEAQ. The CDR3 DNA reads TGTGCCAGCAGCTTTTTGGGCCCGCGTCGGATGTACCAAGAGACCCAGTACTTC. It yields the protein CASSFLGPRRMYQETQYF.

The chain employs TRBV6-5 and TRBJ1-1; TRBD1 agrees at 8 bases. The CDR3 is made up of 14 amino acids. Germline lookup yields CDR1 MNHEY and CDR2 SVGAGI. Trimming took 6 bases from V and 5 from J; bases not matched to a gene: 8. CDR3 nucleotides: TGTGCCAGCAGACGCCAACAGGGGGGGACTGAAGCTTTCTTT. Amino acid sequence: CASRRQQGGTEAFF.

The chain recombines TRBV6-1 with TRBJ1-1; no firm D call. Per germline, CDR1 MNHNS and CDR2 SASEGT. V lost 7 bases and J 4 bases, leaving 16 bases between the germline ends. The CDR3 spans 14 residues. CDR3 in DNA: TGTGCCAGCATATTGAGGGTGTTGGCCACTGAAGCTTTCTTT. This translates into CASILRVLATEAFF.

V gene TRBV18 combines with J gene TRBJ1-1; D is unclear. The length of the CDR3 is 14 residues. Germline assignment: CDR1 KGHSH and CDR2 LQKENI. V dropped 2 bases and J dropped 3 bases, with 10 bases sitting between them. CDR3 DNA: TGTGCCAGCTCACCAACGAATCGGGACACTGAAGCTTTCTTT. This sequence encodes CASSPTNRDTEAFF.

The chain combines TRBV10-2 with TRBJ2-3; tentative D call: TRBD2 (6 bases). V was shortened by 2 bases and J by 5 bases, with 14 bases between the two germline ends. Germline V lookup: CDR1 WSHSY, CDR2 SAAADI. The CDR3 has 15 residues. CDR3 in amino acids: CASSEGREAGDTQYF. For the CDR3, the DNA is TGCGCCAGCAGTGAGGGGCGCGAAGCGGGAGATACGCAGTATTTT.

The rearrangement joins TRBV6-4 to TRBJ1-1, with TRBD1 as a possible D gene (6 bases). The germline gives CDR1 MRHNA, CDR2 SNTAGT. V was cut by 0 bases and J by 5 bases, with 16 bases left in between. The CDR3 totals 16 residues. CDR3 bases: TGTGCCAGCAGTGACTCCGCCGGGGGGCGTCGGACTGAAGCTTTCTTT. Encoded protein: CASSDSAGGRRTEAFF.

To note about this clone: Compared with germline, one end of the junction differs, possibly owing to a read error. J is TRBJ1-2 and V is TRBV2, with a possible D match to TRBD1 (6 bases). The CDR3 has 15 amino acids. Germline V gives CDR1 SNHLY, CDR2 FYNNEI. The CDR3 sequence: CASTENRDVRYGYTF. The CDR3 DNA reads as TGTGCCAGCACTGAAAACAGGGACGTAAGATATGGCTACACCTTC.

The chain employs TRBV5-1 and TRBJ2-2, with D perhaps matching TRBD2 (6 bases). The CDR3 sequence is 14 residues long. Per germline, CDR1 SGHRS and CDR2 YFSETQ. The V end lost 3 bases, the J end lost 1 base, and 7 bases lay between the germline ends. In DNA, the CDR3 is TGCGCCAGCAGCTCCGGGAGGAACACCGGGGAGCTGTTTTTT. It specifies CASSSGRNTGELFF. Using reference TRBV5-1 and TRBJ2-2 for the parts outside the CDR3, the full variable domain is KAGVTQTPRYLIKTRGQQVTLSCSPISGHRSVSWYQQTPGQGLQFLFEYFSETQRNKGNFPGRFSGRQFSNSRSEMNVSTLELGDSALYLCASSSGRNTGELFFGEGSRLTVL.

This clone appeared a few times. This chain links TRBV6-5 with TRBJ1-1, with D unresolved. Trimming took off 2 bases at V and 6 bases at J, with 10 bases between the two ends. The germline V gene has CDR1 MNHEY and CDR2 SVGAGI. The CDR3 runs 13 residues. The CDR3 DNA is TGTGCCAGCAGTTACGTCGGAGGACCTGAAGCTTTCTTT. Amino acid sequence: CASSYVGGPEAFF.

This clone showed up just a few times. This chain uses TRBV7-8 with TRBJ1-4; a weak D match, TRBD1 (6 bases). The length of the CDR3 is 13 residues. Trimming pared 5 bases from V and 7 bases from J, leaving 11 bases between. Germline V gene sequence: CDR1 SGHVS, CDR2 FQNEAQ. The chain's CDR3 is CASSDRLSEKLFF. The CDR3 region has the DNA TGTGCCAGCAGCGACAGGCTGAGTGAAAAACTGTTTTTT.

The genes are TRBV11-2 and TRBJ1-6, with D tentatively TRBD1 (5 bases). The ends were cut back, 2 bases at V and 7 bases at J, with 12 bases in the middle. This CDR3 has 15 amino acids. The germline V gene has CDR1 SGHAT and CDR2 FQNNGV. In DNA form, the CDR3 reads TGTGCCAGCAGCTTACTTGGGACTCTCAATTCACCCCTCCACTTT. The encoded protein is CASSLLGTLNSPLHF.

The J gene is TRBJ2-6, the V gene TRBV5-6; 8 positions agree with TRBD1. J was trimmed by 1 base and V by 0 bases; bases with no gene match: 6. The CDR3 runs to 18 residues. CDR1 is SGHDT, CDR2 YYEEEE, per germline. The CDR3 sequence: CASSLVGTGLSGANVLTF. The CDR3 bases are TGTGCCAGCAGCTTGGTTGGGACAGGCCTATCTGGGGCCAACGTCCTGACTTTC.

J is TRBJ2-5 and V is TRBV7-2; 10 bases map to TRBD2. The CDR3 contains 15 residues. Germline V CDR1 and CDR2: SGHTA, FQGNSA. V lost 0 bases to trimming and J lost 4 bases; unmatched junction nucleotides: 2. The CDR3 sequence: CASSLAPSGRETQYF. In nucleotides, the CDR3 is TGTGCCAGCAGCTTAGCGCCTAGCGGGAGAGAGACCCAGTACTTC.

The V and J genes are TRBV2 and TRBJ2-2; maybe TRBD1 (6 bases). Trimming took off 8 bases at V and 1 base at J, with 14 bases between the two ends. This CDR3 is 15 amino acids long. The germline CDR1 and CDR2 sequences are SNHLY and FYNNEI. The CDR3 DNA reads as TGTGCCAGCCTGGCCGGGACACTGAACACCGGGGAGCTGTTTTTT. It specifies CASLAGTLNTGELFF.

V is TRBV5-8 and J is TRBJ2-5, with a weak D call TRBD1 (6 bases). Trimming removed 2 bases from V and 6 bases from J, with 17 bases in between. This CDR3 region has 15 residues. The germline V gene has CDR1 SGHTS and CDR2 YDEGEE. CDR3 amino acids: CASSLGDRMRQTQYF. The CDR3 nucleotides read TGTGCCAGCAGCTTAGGCGACAGGATGCGGCAGACCCAGTACTTC.

The chain combines TRBV18 with TRBJ2-7; 8 bases map to TRBD2. The CDR3 contains 17 residues. V lost 2 bases to trimming and J lost 5 bases; unmatched junction nucleotides: 14. CDR1 and CDR2 (germline): KGHSH, LQKENI. This CDR3 reads CASSPVSSGLASHEQYF. For the CDR3, the DNA is TGTGCCAGCTCACCAGTCAGTAGCGGACTAGCTTCCCACGAGCAGTACTTC.

This clone was seen only a few times. V and J are TRBV7-8 and TRBJ1-2, with TRBD1 matching over 7 bases. Trimming cost V 5 bases and J 13 bases; bases outside gene matches: 7. This CDR3 has 11 residues. Germline CDR1 reads SGHVS; CDR2 reads FQNEAQ. CDR3 loop: CASSPDRERTF. The CDR3 coding sequence is TGTGCCAGCAGCCCCGACAGGGAACGCACCTTC.

The gene calls are TRBV30 and TRBJ1-1; D possibly corresponds to TRBD1 (5 bases). Germline CDR1 reads GTSNPN; CDR2 reads SVGIG (reference sequence). V lost 3 bases to trimming and J lost 1 base, with 9 bases between them. The CDR3 spans 13 residues. The CDR3 DNA reads as TGTGCCTGGAGGTTCCAGGGGAACACTGAAGCTTTCTTT. It specifies CAWRFQGNTEAFF.

This chain connects TRBV14 to TRBJ1-5, with 8 bases fitting TRBD1. The CDR3 sequence is 18 residues long. Germline CDR1 SGHDN, CDR2 FVKESK. Trimming at V came to 4 bases and at J to 6 bases, leaving 17 bases not matched to a gene. The CDR3: CASSPDRDKGKGGQPQHF. The CDR3 DNA is TGTGCCAGCAGCCCGGACAGGGATAAGGGGAAGGGAGGTCAGCCCCAGCATTTT.

This clone has just one count. The CDR3: CASSTSRGRSSGSAYEQYF. CDR3 in DNA: TGTGCCAGTAGTACAAGCAGGGGGAGGTCTAGCGGGAGCGCCTACGAGCAGTACTTC. The chain carries TRBV19 and TRBJ2-7; the match to TRBD2 covers 10 bases. Germline V gene lookup returns CDR1 LNHDA and CDR2 SQIVND (reference sequence). This CDR3 is built from 19 residues. J gave up 2 bases and V 4 bases, and 17 bases lay outside the gene matches.